This T cell receptor beta chain stems from a study of graft-versus-host responses after intestinal transplantation. About this clone: Other DNA sequences within the sample encode an identical CDR3.

Trimming shortened V by 0 bases and J by 0 bases, and 6 bases separated the two germline ends. Germline values: CDR1 MNHNY, CDR2 SVGAGI (reference sequence). The CDR3 spans 15 residues. Only in-frame clones appear in the TCRdb table, and some are missing; sequencing was by immunoSEQ multiplex PCR. The sample holds around 19,000 clones, roughly a third seen once. The sample was alloreactive CD4+ T cells from a mixed lymphocyte reaction culture, taken before transplantation. Subset defined: CFSE-low proliferating T cells sorted from roughly six-day pre-transplant mixed lymphocyte reaction (GvH or HvG direction). V usage is TRBV6-6 and J usage is TRBJ1-3, with D possibly matching TRBD1 (5 bases). This receptor was obtained from a human patient who was an organ donor for intestinal transplantation. The CDR3 sequence: CASSYSGDSGNTIYF. The CDR3 nucleotides read TGTGCCAGCAGTTACTCAGGGGACTCTGGAAACACCATATATTTT.